This is a list of T cell receptor beta chains from one sample in a study of cytomegalovirus exposure and HLA in healthy donors. Only in-frame clones appear in the TCRdb table, and some are missing; sequencing was by immunoSEQ multiplex PCR. The sample lists more than 200,000 clones; roughly nine tenths were seen once. The specimen was PBMCs. The origin of the receptors is a man aged 18 to 29 in good health and CMV-seropositive. The CDR3 runs from the conserved cysteine through the conserved F or W. The D gene is left open where the match is weak. Some rows have no size entry. The others give once, few or many, or a class for an expanded clone.

TRBJ2-7 - TRBD1 TRBV4-1 TGCGCCAGCAGCCACAAAATTGGGACAGGGTCCTACGAGCAGTACTTC CASSHKIGTGSYEQYF
TRBJ1-2 - - TRBV15 TGTGCCACCAGCAGAGAGGGCTATGGCTACACCTTC CATSREGYGYTF
TRBJ1-5 - - TRBV28 TGTGCCAGCAAGTCCGGGCAGGGTGGCAGTCAGCCCCAGCATTTT CASKSGQGGSQPQHF
TRBJ2-5 - TRBD1 TRBV5-8 TGTGCCAGCAGCTCGGGACAGACAAATCGTCAAGAGACCCAGTACTTC CASSSGQTNRQETQYF
TRBJ2-2 - TRBD1 TRBV7-9 TGTGCCAGCAGCTTCGCCTCGAGACAGGGGTGGAGCACCGGGGAGCTGTTTTTT CASSFASRQGWSTGELFF
TRBJ1-2 - - TRBV11-2 TGTGCCAGCAGCCTAGAACCAAGGACGCGAAACTATGGCTACACCTTC CASSLEPRTRNYGYTF
TRBJ2-7 - - TRBV7-8 TGTGCCAGCAGCTTAGGAGGTTCCCGGGTTTCGTCCTACGAGCAGTACTTC CASSLGGSRVSSYEQYF
TRBJ2-2 - - TRBV4-2 TGTGCCAGCACCCCGGAGAGGAACACCGGGGAGCTGTTTTTT CASTPERNTGELFF
TRBJ1-2 - TRBD1 TRBV19 TGTGCCAGTAGCGGGACAGGGACGGGCTACACCTTC CASSGTGTGYTF
TRBJ1-5 few - TRBV28 TGTGCCAGCATCATCCCCGGGCAGGCTCAGCCCCAGCATTTT CASIIPGQAQPQHF
TRBJ2-5 - - TRBV5-6 TGTGCCAGCAGTCCAGGGCGGGACACCGGTGGGGCCCAGTACTTC CASSPGRDTGGAQYF
TRBJ2-2 - TRBD2 TRBV6-5 TGTGCCAGCAGTTGGACTAGCGGGAGGGTTGGCGGGGAGCTGTTTTTT CASSWTSGRVGGELFF
TRBJ1-1 - - TRBV13 TGTGCCAGCAGCTTAGACCCTTCTGAAGCTTTCTTT CASSLDPSEAFF
TRBJ2-2 once - TRBV27 TGTGCCAGCGGGAGCACCGGGGAGCTGTTTTTT CASGSTGELFF
TRBJ2-3 - - TRBV29-1 TGCAGCGCCAGTGCCGGGACACCCGATACGCAGTATTTT CSASAGTPDTQYF
TRBJ2-7 - TRBD2 TRBV5-1 TGCGCCAGCACCCAGAGAGCGGGAGGGGACGAGCAGTACTTC CASTQRAGGDEQYF
TRBJ2-2 - TRBD2 TRBV7-8 TGTGCCAGCAGCCCTAGCGGGAGTGTTTACGGGGAGCTGTTTTTT CASSPSGSVYGELFF
TRBJ2-5 - TRBD1 TRBV10-3 TGTGCCATCAGTGAGGCGGGACAGGAGCTTTACGGGACCCAGTACTTC CAISEAGQELYGTQYF
TRBJ2-5 - - TRBV25-1 TGTGCCAGCAGACGAACAGAGACCCAGTACTTC CASRRTETQYF
TRBJ1-5 - - TRBV18 TGTGCCAGCTCACCAAGAGGGGGGGGAACAGGACCTTATAGCAATCAGCCCCAGCATTTT CASSPRGGGTGPYSNQPQHF
TRBJ2-7 - TRBD1 TRBV11-3 TGTGCCAGCAGCTTAGGGGACAGCTACGAGCAGTACTTC CASSLGDSYEQYF
TRBJ1-4 - TRBD1 TRBV15 TGTGCCACCAGCCCGGGACAGGCAGGTGAAAAACTGTTTTTT CATSPGQAGEKLFF
TRBJ2-7 - - TRBV18 TGTGCCAGCTCACCGTCAACCGGGACCCTAGGCGAGCAGTACTTC CASSPSTGTLGEQYF